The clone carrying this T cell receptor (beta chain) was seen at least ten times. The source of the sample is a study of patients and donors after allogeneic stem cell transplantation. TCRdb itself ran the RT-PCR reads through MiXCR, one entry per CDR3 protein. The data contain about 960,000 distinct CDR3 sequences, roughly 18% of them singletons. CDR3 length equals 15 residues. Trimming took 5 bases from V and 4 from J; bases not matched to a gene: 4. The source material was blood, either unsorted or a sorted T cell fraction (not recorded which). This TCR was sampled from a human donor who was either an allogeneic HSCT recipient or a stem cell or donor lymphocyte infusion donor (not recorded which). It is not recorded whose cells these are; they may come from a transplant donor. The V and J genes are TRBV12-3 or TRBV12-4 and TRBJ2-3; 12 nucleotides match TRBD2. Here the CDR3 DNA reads TGTGCCAGCAGTCCGACTAGCGGGGGAGCAGATACGCAGTATTTT. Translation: CASSPTSGGADTQYF.